Presented here are 30 T cell receptor beta chains from one specimen sequenced in a study of blood T cells in healthy people across ages. Primers used in a second PCR of about 7 to 12 cycles were a sample-barcoded 5' primer and a J-beta primer mix. In TCRdb, the 5' RACE reads were re-called with MiXCR into one record per CDR3 protein. The data hold 1.5 million to 2 million distinct CDR3 sequences, with roughly 28% observed a single time. The sequenced material came from blood. These receptors all stem from a woman aged 25 to 39 in good health.

In this sample, this clonotype turned up a few times. CDR3 sequence (DNA): TGTGCCAGCAGCGGATCACGCTTGGGGACCCAGTACTTC. It translates to CASSGSRLGTQYF. V and J are TRBV7-2 and TRBJ2-5; D uncertain. This CDR3 contains 13 residues. The germline CDR1 and CDR2 sequences are SGHTA and FQGNSA. V was pared by 5 bases and J by 7 bases, with 14 bases between.

This clonotype came up a few times. This rearrangement joins TRBV5-5 to TRBJ2-7; D ambiguous. Germline V lookup: CDR1 SGHKS, CDR2 YYEKEE (reference sequence). V gave up 3 bases and J gave up 1 base, with 14 bases separating them. The CDR3 runs to 15 residues. This CDR3 reads CASSSGPRYSYEQYF. The CDR3 DNA follows: TGTGCCAGCAGCTCCGGTCCACGCTATTCCTACGAGCAGTACTTC.

The gene calls are TRBV18 and TRBJ2-5, with TRBD2 matching over 10 bases. Germline V gene lookup returns CDR1 KGHSH and CDR2 LQKENI. CDR3 length: 15 residues. After removal of 5 bases from V and 1 base from J, the junction contained 4 bases not matched to a gene. The CDR3 DNA reads as TGTGCCAGCTCATACCGGACTAGCGGCCAAGAGACCCAGTACTTC. Its protein is CASSYRTSGQETQYF.

The chain couples TRBV9 to TRBJ2-1, with 8 bases lining up with TRBD2. Germline V gene data show CDR1 as SGDLS and CDR2 as YYNGEE. CDR3 length: 15 residues. V lost 5 bases, J lost 10 bases, and 14 bases stayed unmatched. CDR3: CASSQPGLEAREQFF. CDR3 DNA: TGTGCCAGCAGTCAACCGGGACTAGAGGCGAGAGAGCAGTTCTTC.

This clonotype was seen repeatedly, ten times or more. J is TRBJ2-1 and V is TRBV4-2; 8 nucleotides match TRBD2. The CDR3 is 16 residues long. Germline lookup yields CDR1 LGHNA and CDR2 YNFKEQ. The V gene end was trimmed by 3 bases and the J gene end by 9 bases; junction bases not matched to a gene: 13. The CDR3 region is CASSQDIAGFTIEQFF. The CDR3, as DNA: TGTGCCAGCAGCCAGGATATAGCGGGATTTACTATTGAGCAGTTCTTC.

The chain joins TRBV5-1 to TRBJ2-7, with a tentative D call TRBD1 (5 bases). CDR1 SGHRS and CDR2 YFSETQ come from the germline V gene. V dropped 0 bases and J dropped 7 bases, with 11 bases sitting between them. This CDR3 is built from 13 residues. For the CDR3, the DNA is TGCGCCAGCAGCTTGGGCAGGGCCGGGGAGCAGTACTTC. This codes for CASSLGRAGEQYF.

The CDR3 here is CSVEAGQGYGYTF. CDR3 in DNA: TGCAGCGTTGAAGCCGGACAGGGCTATGGCTACACCTTC. The genes are TRBV29-1 and TRBJ1-2; 8 bases are a match to TRBD1. J gave up 4 bases and V 1 base, and 2 bases lay outside the gene matches. The CDR3 is made up of 13 amino acids. Looked up from germline, CDR1 is SQVTM and CDR2 is ANQGSEA.

This clonotype was recorded at least ten times. The chain combines TRBV20-1 with TRBJ2-4; D is possibly TRBD1 or TRBD2 (5 bases each). V was clipped by 6 bases and J by 8 bases, with 20 bases between them. CDR3 length: 14 amino acids. From germline, CDR1 is DFQATT and CDR2 SNEGSKA (reference sequence). CDR3 sequence reads: CSAQKTEGRHIQYF. The CDR3, as DNA: TGCAGTGCGCAGAAGACAGAGGGAAGGCACATTCAGTACTTC.

This chain links TRBV27 with TRBJ2-1, with TRBD2 identical over 12 bases. The CDR3 extends over 16 amino acids. The germline gives CDR1 MNHEY, CDR2 SMNVEV (reference sequence). V dropped 7 bases and J dropped 8; count of bases not matched to a gene: 12. CDR3 loop: CASKDGLAGHQDEQFF. CDR3 nucleotide sequence: TGTGCCAGCAAGGACGGACTAGCGGGACACCAGGATGAGCAGTTCTTC.

This sequence joins TRBV5-1 and TRBJ2-1; a weak D match, TRBD1 (5 bases). The last part of the DNA fits TRBJ2-7 better; the J call may be wrong. The CDR3 sequence is 15 residues long. CDR1 and CDR2 from the germline V gene are SGHRS and YFSETQ. The CDR3 loop reads CASSPDSQSYNEQYF. The CDR3 DNA reads TGCGCCAGCAGCCCAGACAGTCAATCCTACAATGAGCAGTACTTC.

The chain combines TRBV5-1 with TRBJ2-1; maybe TRBD2 (6 bases). Germline CDR1 and CDR2: SGHRS and YFSETQ. Trimming took 4 bases from V and 7 from J, leaving 21 bases between them. The CDR3 totals 16 residues. CDR3 sequence reads: CASSSEGSEGRNEQFF. CDR3 nucleotide sequence: TGCGCCAGCAGCAGCGAAGGTAGCGAGGGGAGGAATGAGCAGTTCTTC.

The chain combines TRBV25-1 with TRBJ1-2; possible D gene TRBD1, 5 bases. V lost 2 bases, J lost 8 bases, and 12 bases lay in between. CDR3 length: 13 residues. Germline CDR1 is MGHDK and CDR2 is SYGVNS. The CDR3 here is CASSEGPGNGYTF. The CDR3 nucleotides read TGTGCCAGCAGTGAAGGTCCAGGGAACGGCTACACCTTC.

This sequence joins TRBV7-9 and TRBJ1-2; TRBD1 might be the D (5 bases). V shed 5 bases and J shed 8 bases, with 24 bases lying between them. Germline V lookup: CDR1 SEHNR, CDR2 FQNEAQ (reference sequence). The CDR3 extends over 16 amino acids. The CDR3 DNA is TGTGCCAGCAGCATCGGGACTGTCTTCAAGAGAAGGGGCTACACCTTC. Protein: CASSIGTVFKRRGYTF.

This clonotype was recorded a few times. The chain couples TRBV7-9 to TRBJ2-7; a weak D match, TRBD2 (6 bases). The CDR3 has 15 residues. Germline V gene lookup returns CDR1 SEHNR and CDR2 FQNEAQ (reference sequence). V was cut by 3 bases and J by 5 bases, with 17 bases left in between. CDR3 in DNA: TGTGCCAGCAGCTTGATAGGGCTAGCGCGAGACGAGCAGTACTTC. Translating gives CASSLIGLARDEQYF.

In its sample, this clonotype was seen a few times. The gene calls are TRBV4-1 and TRBJ1-4; tentative D call: TRBD1 (6 bases). V was trimmed by 4 bases and J by 13 bases, leaving 13 bases between them. Germline CDR1 is MGHRA and CDR2 is YSYEKL. This CDR3 contains 12 residues. Here the CDR3 reads CASSRGQEVLFF. The CDR3 nucleotides are TGCGCCAGCAGCCGGGGGCAAGAGGTACTGTTTTTT.

The gene calls are TRBV12-3 or TRBV12-4 and TRBJ1-2; 10 nucleotides agree with TRBD1. The CDR3 is 16 residues long. J gave up 4 bases and V 3 bases, and 8 bases lay outside the gene matches. CDR3 sequence: CASSFGDRGEGYGYTF. CDR3 nucleotides: TGTGCCAGCAGTTTCGGGGACAGGGGTGAAGGCTATGGCTACACCTTC.

This clonotype turned up a few times. The rearrangement uses TRBV6-6 and TRBJ1-2, with D hard to call. The CDR3 consists of 12 residues. From germline, CDR1 is MNHNY and CDR2 SVGAGI (reference sequence). Trimming removed 2 bases from V and 6 bases from J, with 7 bases in between. The CDR3 reads CASSYDGNGYTF. CDR3 nucleotide sequence: TGTGCCAGCAGTTACGACGGGAATGGCTACACCTTC.

This clonotype was counted at least ten times. The rearrangement uses TRBV29-1 and TRBJ2-7; a possible D gene is TRBD1 (6 bases). CDR1 is SQVTM, CDR2 ANQGSEA, per germline. Trimming removed 7 bases at V and 0 bases at J, with 13 bases between. The CDR3 has 13 amino acids. Here the CDR3 reads CSATTGLSYEQYF. The CDR3 nucleotides read TGCAGCGCTACGACAGGCCTCTCCTACGAGCAGTACTTC.

The V gene is TRBV19, the J gene TRBJ2-1; 7 bases map to TRBD1. Germline lookup yields CDR1 LNHDA and CDR2 SQIVND (reference sequence). The CDR3 covers 15 residues. With 5 bases clipped from V and 7 bases from J, the junction kept 11 bases outside the gene matches. CDR3 region: CASSSTKGAKNEQFF. CDR3 nucleotide sequence: TGTGCCAGTAGTTCTACCAAGGGGGCGAAAAATGAGCAGTTCTTC.

This clonotype was found a few times. The chain employs TRBV30 and TRBJ1-2; 7 bases match TRBD1. Germline lookup yields CDR1 GTSNPN and CDR2 SVGIG (reference sequence). Unmatched junction bases numbered 5, after V lost 3 bases and J lost 7 bases. The CDR3 runs 12 residues. The CDR3 reads CAWRGTVGGYTF. DNA of the CDR3: TGTGCCTGGAGAGGGACAGTCGGTGGCTACACCTTC.

The genes are TRBV29-1 and TRBJ1-1; 7 nucleotides align to TRBD1. The CDR3 runs 13 residues. Unmatched junction bases numbered 5, after V lost 7 bases and J lost 0 bases. Germline values: CDR1 SQVTM, CDR2 ANQGSEA. CDR3 nucleotides: TGCAGCGCTGACAGGGCATTGAACACTGAAGCTTTCTTT. Amino acid sequence: CSADRALNTEAFF.

This clonotype turned up a few times. The J gene is TRBJ2-1, the V gene TRBV5-1; possibly TRBD2 for D (7 bases). The germline V and J ends were trimmed by 2 bases and 0 bases, with 12 bases remaining between them. Germline values: CDR1 SGHRS, CDR2 YFSETQ. CDR3 length: 16 amino acids. CDR3 DNA: TGCGCCAGCAGCTTCAGCGGGACAAGCTCCTACAATGAGCAGTTCTTC. Translation gives CASSFSGTSSYNEQFF. The whole variable domain, remainder taken from reference TRBV5-1 and TRBJ2-1, is KAGVTQTPRYLIKTRGQQVTLSCSPISGHRSVSWYQQTPGQGLQFLFEYFSETQRNKGNFPGRFSGRQFSNSRSEMNVSTLELGDSALYLCASSFSGTSSYNEQFFGPGTRLTVL.

Note on this clonotype: At one end the junction does not follow the germline gene, possibly because of a read error. The chain couples TRBV6-6 to TRBJ2-3; D possibly uses TRBD1 or TRBD2 (5 bases each). This CDR3 is built from 15 residues. Germline CDR1 reads MNHNY; CDR2 reads SVGAGI (reference sequence). This chain's CDR3 is CVSSYGTGNTDTQYF. CDR3 nucleotides: TGTGTCAGCAGCTATGGGACGGGGAACACAGATACGCAGTATTTT.

V usage is TRBV4-2 and J usage is TRBJ1-2; TRBD1 might be the D (6 bases). With 4 bases removed from V and 4 bases from J, the gap between germline ends came to 19 bases. This CDR3 contains 16 residues. Per germline, CDR1 LGHNA and CDR2 YNFKEQ. In nucleotides, the CDR3 is TGTGCCAGCAGCCCGGATCCCCACAGGGTGGGCTATGGCTACACCTTC. Translated: CASSPDPHRVGYGYTF.

This chain joins TRBV7-2 and TRBJ2-5, with D maybe TRBD2 (5 bases). The CDR3 totals 14 residues. Germline CDR1 and CDR2: SGHTA and FQGNSA. V was cut by 8 bases and J by 5 bases, with 18 bases left in between. In DNA, the CDR3 is TGTGCCAGCGCTACCGGGCTGGGAGTGGAGACCCAGTACTTC. Protein sequence: CASATGLGVETQYF.

This clonotype was seen ten or more times. The chain links TRBV7-8 to TRBJ2-7, with a possible D match to TRBD1 (5 bases). Per the germline V gene, CDR1 is SGHVS and CDR2 is FQNEAQ. The CDR3 length is 15 residues. V lost 2 bases, J lost 3 bases, and 14 bases lay in between. CDR3 amino acids: CASSLLPRQSYEQYF. The CDR3 bases are TGTGCCAGCAGCTTATTACCGAGACAGAGCTACGAGCAGTACTTC. Full variable domain (missing parts from reference TRBV7-8 and TRBJ2-7): GAGVSQSPRYKVAKRGQDVALRCDPISGHVSLFWYQQALGQGPEFLTYFQNEAQLDKSGLPSDRFFAERPEGSVSTLKIQRTQQEDSAVYLCASSLLPRQSYEQYFGPGTRLTVT.

A note on this clonotype: One junction end disagrees with the germline gene, perhaps due to a read error. The chain is built from TRBV20-1 and TRBJ1-2; D might be TRBD1 (6 bases). The CDR3 extends over 14 amino acids. Germline V CDR1 and CDR2: DFQATT, SNEGSKA (reference sequence). The CDR3 DNA sequence: TGCAGTGCTAGAGATCATGACAGGAACTACGGCTACACCTTC. This encodes CSARDHDRNYGYTF.

The V call is TRBV6-6, the J call TRBJ1-2; a weak D match, TRBD1 (5 bases). Trimming left V 7 bases short and J 7 bases short, with 16 bases between. The CDR3 loop spans 13 amino acids. Germline loops: CDR1 MNHNY, CDR2 SVGAGI (reference sequence). CDR3 nucleotide sequence: TGTGCCAGCAAAGGGGCGGAGCATGCTGGCTACACCTTC. This codes for CASKGAEHAGYTF.

The V gene is TRBV10-3, the J gene TRBJ2-7; tentative D call: TRBD1 (5 bases). Trimming took off 5 bases at V and 1 base at J, with 12 bases between the two ends. This CDR3 has 14 amino acids. The germline V gene has CDR1 ENHRY and CDR2 SYGVKD. The CDR3 is CAISKTDSSYEQYF. The CDR3 nucleotides are TGTGCCATCAGTAAGACCGACAGTTCCTACGAGCAGTACTTC.

This clonotype was counted ten times or more. The chain recombines TRBV9 with TRBJ2-1; 7 positions agree with TRBD2. Trimming cost V 0 bases and J 12 bases; bases outside gene matches: 12. CDR3 length: 15 amino acids. Germline assignment: CDR1 SGDLS and CDR2 YYNGEE. CDR3 nucleotides: TGTGCCAGCAGCGTAGGACTAGCAGGGACCCTGCTGCAGTTCTTC. This translates into CASSVGLAGTLLQFF.